This entry lists 32 T cell receptor beta chains sequenced from one sample in a study of beta chain features in type 1 diabetes. Expressed TCRB transcripts were sequenced because the entire RNA isolate underwent reverse transcription. The table came from immunoSEQ multiplex PCR; TCRdb's copy has only in-frame clones and leaves some out. The data contain 120,000 to 150,000 clones, roughly 10% of them singletons. Sequencing used naive CD4+ T cells from blood. Source of these receptors: a man in his late teens or twenties in good health.

The table lists this clone with a few counts. The chain employs TRBV9 and TRBJ1-2, with TRBD1 matching 7 bases. V trimming: 0 bases; J trimming: 0 bases; junction bases outside the gene matches: 5. This CDR3 region has 16 residues. Looked up from germline, CDR1 is SGDLS and CDR2 is YYNGEE. The CDR3: CASSVGGQLSNYGYTF. Here the CDR3 DNA reads TGTGCCAGCAGCGTAGGGGGACAGCTTTCTAACTATGGCTACACCTTC.

This clone was seen only a few times. The rearrangement uses TRBV6-5 and TRBJ2-5, with a possible D match to TRBD2 (6 bases). CDR3 size: 14 residues. Trimming removed 2 bases from V and 8 bases from J, with 15 bases in between. Looked up from germline, CDR1 is MNHEY and CDR2 is SVGAGI. The CDR3 sequence: CASSYQGLSATQYF. The CDR3, as DNA: TGTGCCAGCAGTTACCAGGGACTGTCCGCCACCCAGTACTTC.

This clone was found a few times. DNA for the CDR3: TGTGCCAGCAGTGAAGTCCCCCGACCGGGAAACTATGGCTACACCTTC. Amino acids: CASSEVPRPGNYGYTF. The V gene is TRBV6-1, the J gene TRBJ1-2, with no clear D. CDR3 length: 16 residues. The ends were cut back, 1 base at V and 2 bases at J, with 14 bases in the middle. Germline V gene data show CDR1 as MNHNS and CDR2 as SASEGT.

The rearrangement joins TRBV5-1 to TRBJ1-2, with 10 nucleotides matching TRBD1. CDR1 is SGHRS and CDR2 is YFSETQ in the germline V gene. With 4 bases clipped from V and 8 bases from J, the junction kept 8 bases outside the gene matches. The CDR3 is 14 amino acids. CDR3 region: CASSNGQGGPGYTF. DNA of the CDR3: TGCGCCAGCAGCAACGGACAGGGGGGTCCGGGCTACACCTTC.

Only a few counts were recorded for this clone. The genes are TRBV28 and TRBJ1-6; D gene ambiguous. Germline-derived CDR1 and CDR2 are MDHEN and SYDVKM. The CDR3 contains 12 residues. V gave up 1 base and J gave up 7 bases, with 2 bases separating them. CDR3 bases: TGTGCCAGCAGTTTATCGAATTCACCCCTCCACTTT. Protein: CASSLSNSPLHF.

In its sample, this clone was seen a few times. The chain is built from TRBV2 and TRBJ1-5; no firm D call. CDR1 is SNHLY, CDR2 FYNNEI, per germline. The CDR3 has 14 residues. V was shortened by 8 bases and J by 0 bases, with 11 bases between the two germline ends. The DNA of the CDR3 is TGTGCCAGCGACACGGCCTATAGCAATCAGCCCCAGCATTTT. This sequence encodes CASDTAYSNQPQHF.

This clone was picked up a small number of times. CDR3 sequence: CASTAQGTNSPLHF. The CDR3, as DNA: TGTGCCAGCACAGCACAGGGGACTAATTCACCCCTCCACTTT. This chain joins TRBV7-9 and TRBJ1-6, with 7 bases that match TRBD1. This CDR3 contains 14 residues. Trimming removed 7 bases from V and 6 bases from J; junction bases left unmatched: 6. Germline CDR1 and CDR2: SEHNR and FQNEAQ (reference sequence).

This chain joins TRBV6-6 and TRBJ2-1; D unclear. This CDR3 has 13 residues. In germline, CDR1 is MNHNY, CDR2 SVGAGI (reference sequence). The V end was cut by 1 base, the J end by 5 bases, with 6 bases between. The CDR3: CASSYYRDNEQFF. CDR3 nucleotides: TGTGCCAGCAGTTACTACAGAGACAATGAGCAGTTCTTC.

This clone was seen more than once but under ten times. The chain couples TRBV9 to TRBJ2-2; 9 bases fit TRBD1. This CDR3 has 17 residues. The V gene end was trimmed by 0 bases and the J gene end by 6 bases; junction bases not matched to a gene: 9. In germline, CDR1 is SGDLS, CDR2 YYNGEE. As DNA, the CDR3 is TGTGCCAGCAGCGTAGCTATAGGGACAGGGTATTCCGGGGAGCTGTTTTTT. Translation: CASSVAIGTGYSGELFF. Using reference TRBV9 and TRBJ2-2 for the parts outside the CDR3, the full variable domain is DSGVTQTPKHLITATGQRVTLRCSPRSGDLSVYWYQQSLDQGLQFLIQYYNGEERAKGNILERFSAQQFPDLHSELNLSSLELGDSALYFCASSVAIGTGYSGELFFGEGSRLTVL.

This clone was recorded a few times. The chain joins TRBV9 to TRBJ2-7, with 8 bases identical to TRBD1. CDR3 length: 14 residues. Germline V gives CDR1 SGDLS, CDR2 YYNGEE. Trimming removed 3 bases from V and 7 bases from J; junction bases left unmatched: 9. In DNA form, the CDR3 reads TGTGCCAGCAGCGCCCGTCAGGGGGCATGGGAGCAGTACTTC. Protein sequence: CASSARQGAWEQYF.

The rearrangement uses TRBV5-4 and TRBJ1-1; 9 bases match TRBD1. The CDR3 has 14 amino acids. V lost 3 bases, J lost 5 bases, and 5 bases stayed unmatched. Germline values: CDR1 SGHNT, CDR2 YYREEE (reference sequence). The CDR3 reads CASSSRDRVTEAFF. CDR3 nucleotide sequence: TGTGCCAGCAGCTCCCGGGACAGGGTTACTGAAGCTTTCTTT.

The gene calls are TRBV7-3 and TRBJ2-5; TRBD2 aligns across 7 bases. The CDR3 spans 13 residues. Looked up from germline, CDR1 is SGHTA and CDR2 is FQGTGA. V shed 5 bases, J shed 5 bases, and the junction held 5 bases outside the gene matches. The CDR3 DNA sequence: TGTGCCAGCAGCCAAACTAGCGTGGAGACCCAGTACTTC. It encodes CASSQTSVETQYF.

This clone has just a few counts. The V and J genes are TRBV30 and TRBJ2-3; 10 nucleotides agree with TRBD1. Losses at the gene ends were 6 bases for V and 3 bases for J; bases not matched to a gene: 6. Germline CDR1 GTSNPN, CDR2 SVGIG (reference sequence). The CDR3 is made up of 14 amino acids. This chain's CDR3 is CACRDRGLTDTQYF. CDR3 DNA sequence: TGTGCCTGTCGGGACAGGGGTCTGACAGATACGCAGTATTTT.

This clone was found a few times. This rearrangement joins TRBV2 to TRBJ1-2; TRBD1 aligns across 7 bases. Looked up from germline, CDR1 is SNHLY and CDR2 is FYNNEI. CDR3 length equals 13 residues. The V gene end was trimmed by 4 bases and the J gene end by 4 bases; junction bases not matched to a gene: 3. The CDR3 reads CASSAGQAYGYTF. The CDR3 DNA follows: TGTGCCAGCAGTGCAGGACAGGCCTATGGCTACACCTTC.

Only a few counts were recorded for this clone. The chain uses TRBV6-1 and TRBJ1-6; 7 nucleotides line up with TRBD1. Germline trimming cut 1 base from V and 13 bases from J; bases unmatched to any gene: 7. Germline loops: CDR1 MNHNS, CDR2 SASEGT. CDR3 length equals 14 residues. DNA of the CDR3: TGTGCCAGCAGTGAAGGACAGGGCGGGGTGCCCCTCCACTTT. Protein product: CASSEGQGGVPLHF.

The chain joins TRBV2 to TRBJ2-1, with D possibly matching TRBD2 (5 bases). This CDR3 has 15 residues. Trimming shortened V by 6 bases and J by 4 bases, and 16 bases separated the two germline ends. CDR1 and CDR2 from the germline V gene are SNHLY and FYNNEI. In nucleotides, the CDR3 is TGTGCCAGCAGGGGGTCGGGGTGGTATTACAATGAGCAGTTCTTC. It translates to CASRGSGWYYNEQFF.

The gene calls are TRBV5-1 and TRBJ2-5; 8 bases line up with TRBD1. The J call is uncertain, as TRBJ2-7 better fits the DNA end. Germline V CDR1 and CDR2: SGHRS, YFSETQ. This CDR3 has 20 amino acids. CDR3 region: CASSLGLIPPRTGSSYEQYF. CDR3 bases: TGCGCCAGCAGCTTGGGGTTGATCCCCCCGAGGACAGGGAGCTCCTACGAGCAGTACTTC.

The rearrangement uses TRBV9 and TRBJ2-5; 8 bases match TRBD2. The CDR3 runs to 15 residues. The V gene end was trimmed by 4 bases and the J gene end by 3 bases; junction bases not matched to a gene: 8. The germline gives CDR1 SGDLS, CDR2 YYNGEE. The CDR3 DNA reads as TGTGCCAGCAGCCCCCGGGGGGGGGCCGAAGAGACCCAGTACTTC. Translated, it gives CASSPRGGAEETQYF.

In this sample, this clone turned up many times. V is TRBV18 and J is TRBJ2-1, with D unresolved. The CDR3 consists of 11 residues. V dropped 5 bases and J dropped 7 bases, with 6 bases sitting between them. Germline values: CDR1 KGHSH, CDR2 LQKENI. CDR3 residues: CASSTENEQFF. CDR3 DNA: TGTGCCAGCTCAACGGAGAATGAGCAGTTCTTC.

Only a few counts were recorded for this clone. The V gene is TRBV4-3, the J gene TRBJ2-1; 7 bases agree with TRBD1. CDR1 is LGHNA, CDR2 YSLEER, per germline. The J segment lost 6 bases and the V segment lost 4 bases, leaving 6 bases of the junction unmatched. The CDR3 extends over 14 amino acids. The CDR3 nucleotides read TGCGCCAGCAGCCTTAGACAGGGCCGCAATGAGCAGTTCTTC. Translation gives CASSLRQGRNEQFF.

This clone was seen only a few times. The rearrangement links TRBV4-1 to TRBJ1-1; a possible D gene is TRBD1 (6 bases). CDR3 length: 18 residues. Germline assignment: CDR1 MGHRA and CDR2 YSYEKL. Trimming shortened V by 3 bases and J by 1 base, and 21 bases separated the two germline ends. In nucleotides, the CDR3 is TGCGCCAGCAGCCACCGACTCCGGGACAAGATCAGGAACACTGAAGCTTTCTTT. The encoded protein is CASSHRLRDKIRNTEAFF.

V usage is TRBV28 and J usage is TRBJ2-1, with D perhaps TRBD2 (6 bases). V lost 7 bases, J lost 1 base, and 14 bases lay in between. This CDR3 contains 15 residues. Per germline, CDR1 MDHEN and CDR2 SYDVKM. This chain's CDR3 is CASTPGGVSYNEQFF. In DNA, the CDR3 is TGTGCCAGCACCCCCGGAGGGGTGTCCTACAATGAGCAGTTCTTC. Drawing the rest from reference TRBV28 and TRBJ2-1, the complete variable domain is DVKVTQSSRYLVKRTGEKVFLECVQDMDHENMFWYRQDPGLGLRLIYFSYDVKMKEKGDIPEGYSVSREKKERFSLILESASTNQTSMYLCASTPGGVSYNEQFFGPGTRLTVL.

The chain combines TRBV4-3 with TRBJ2-5, with D possibly being TRBD1 (5 bases). This CDR3 is 14 amino acids long. Germline CDR1 reads LGHNA; CDR2 reads YSLEER. V was clipped by 3 bases and J by 1 base, with 9 bases between them. The CDR3 region has the DNA TGCGCCAGCAGCCAGGATGACAGCCAAGAGACCCAGTACTTC. Its translation: CASSQDDSQETQYF.

The rearrangement joins TRBV9 to TRBJ2-7; D perhaps matches TRBD2 (5 bases). The CDR3 has 15 residues. The germline gives CDR1 SGDLS, CDR2 YYNGEE. With 0 bases removed from V and 3 bases from J, the gap between germline ends came to 13 bases. CDR3 DNA: TGTGCCAGCAGCGTAGGGCAAGGAGGTTTCTACGAGCAGTACTTC. It codes for CASSVGQGGFYEQYF.

Ten or more counts support this clone. The chain combines TRBV19 with TRBJ1-5, with a weak D call TRBD1 (5 bases). The germline CDR1 and CDR2 sequences are LNHDA and SQIVND (reference sequence). V was shortened by 6 bases and J by 5 bases, with 14 bases between the two germline ends. The CDR3 is 14 amino acids. The CDR3 loop reads CASSTGRNYQPQHF. DNA for the CDR3: TGTGCCAGTAGCACAGGACGGAATTATCAGCCCCAGCATTTT.

The V and J genes are TRBV10-3 and TRBJ2-7; D is uncertain. The CDR3 is 14 amino acids. The germline CDR1 and CDR2 sequences are ENHRY and SYGVKD. With 3 bases removed from V and 6 bases from J, the gap between germline ends came to 15 bases. For the CDR3, the DNA is TGTGCCATCAGTGACTCGCGGAGCCCCTCCGAGCAGTACTTC. This gives the protein CAISDSRSPSEQYF.

This clone was seen a handful of times. This chain links TRBV5-1 with TRBJ2-5; no clear D gene. V was clipped by 0 bases and J by 1 base, with 7 bases between them. Per the germline V gene, CDR1 is SGHRS and CDR2 is YFSETQ. This CDR3 contains 14 residues. CDR3 amino acids: CASSLGRIQETQYF. CDR3 bases: TGCGCCAGCAGCTTGGGGCGGATCCAAGAGACCCAGTACTTC.

Only a few counts were recorded for this clone. V usage is TRBV15 and J usage is TRBJ2-5, with 10 bases identical to TRBD1. CDR1 is LNHNV, CDR2 YYDKDF, per germline (reference sequence). V shed 0 bases and J 1 base; nucleotides not matched to a gene: 23. This CDR3 contains 23 residues. CDR3 sequence (DNA): TGTGCCACCAGCAGAGATCGATACGGGACAGGGGTTCCGAGTTACTATCCCCAAGAGACCCAGTACTTC. This translates into CATSRDRYGTGVPSYYPQETQYF.

This clone was detected only a few times. This sequence joins TRBV5-6 and TRBJ2-5; 8 positions match TRBD1. V lost 0 bases to trimming and J lost 4 bases; unmatched junction nucleotides: 5. Germline assignment: CDR1 SGHDT and CDR2 YYEEEE. The CDR3 has 15 residues. CDR3 in DNA: TGTGCCAGCAGCTTGGGTCAGGGGGCTAGAGAGACCCAGTACTTC. It encodes CASSLGQGARETQYF.

This clone was detected many times. V usage is TRBV5-4 and J usage is TRBJ1-2; D unclear. Trimming cost V 0 bases and J 7 bases, with 10 bases left between them. Germline lookup yields CDR1 SGHNT and CDR2 YYREEE (reference sequence). This CDR3 spans 13 amino acids. CDR3 loop: CASSLEAGSGYTF. The DNA for the CDR3 is TGTGCCAGCAGCTTGGAGGCTGGGAGTGGCTACACCTTC.

V is TRBV11-2 and J is TRBJ1-5, with D perhaps matching TRBD1 (6 bases). This CDR3 has 13 amino acids. Germline loops: CDR1 SGHAT, CDR2 FQNNGV. V shed 5 bases and J shed 7 bases, with 12 bases lying between them. In DNA form, the CDR3 reads TGTGCCAGCAGCCCGGGAGGGGGACAGCCCCAGCATTTT. This codes for CASSPGGGQPQHF.

This clone has just a few counts. The chain couples TRBV6-6 to TRBJ1-5, with D possibly being TRBD1 (5 bases). Germline CDR1 reads MNHNY; CDR2 reads SVGAGI (reference sequence). The germline V and J ends were trimmed by 1 base and 6 bases, with 13 bases remaining between them. The CDR3 is 15 amino acids. The CDR3 is CASSYFSGGSQPQHF. DNA of the CDR3: TGTGCCAGCAGTTACTTTTCGGGGGGGAGTCAGCCCCAGCATTTT.